These 2 T cell receptor beta chains originate from one sample sequenced in a study of T-cell reconstitution after alpha-beta-depleted transplantation in children. Study-wide points: T-cell numbers and diversity one year post-transplant derived largely from freshly generated T cells.

It was with unique molecular identifiers that the TCRbeta library was prepared. TCRdb used MiXCR to reprocess the PCR reads, holding one entry per CDR3 protein. The table lists about 300,000 distinct CDR3 sequences, approximately 7.3% of them singletons. Their recognized antigens are unknown. The sample was peripheral blood, taken 360 days after TCRalphabeta/CD19-depleted stem cell transplant. Receptor source: a female patient aged 2-10 years who had a stem cell transplant for Fanconi anemia, so the T cells may come from the graft donor.

This clonotype was detected ten times or more. The chain carries TRBV7-9 and TRBJ2-1; 9 bases agree with TRBD2. After removal of 7 bases from V and 5 bases from J, the junction contained 12 bases not matched to a gene. The CDR3 loop spans 16 amino acids. Germline values: CDR1 SEHNR, CDR2 FQNEAQ (reference sequence). This CDR3 reads CASTLKGSGGNNEQFF. The CDR3 coding sequence is TGTGCCAGCACCCTAAAGGGTAGCGGGGGAAACAATGAGCAGTTCTTC.

Only one count was recorded for this clonotype. The gene calls are TRBV20-1 and TRBJ1-1; 8 bases fit TRBD1. Looked up from germline, CDR1 is DFQATT and CDR2 is SNEGSKA (reference sequence). The CDR3 sequence is 11 residues long. Trimming removed 2 bases from V and 8 bases from J; junction bases left unmatched: 1. The CDR3 nucleotides are TGCAGTGCTAGACCAGGGGGCGAAGCTTTCTTT. It encodes CSARPGGEAFF.